Below are 29 T cell receptor beta chains sequenced from a single sample in a study of persistence of HIV-infected CD4 T cells. Antigen specificity for these receptors is unknown. An overlapping HIV-1 Gag peptide pool stimulated these cells at 0.95 to 1 ug/peptide/mL. CD40L-negative CD69-negative CD45RO-high memory CD4+ T cells were sorted as populations depleted of antigen-responding cells. Sequencing used immunoSEQ version 4 in survey mode. Repertoires were generated with immunoSEQ multiplex PCR, while TCRdb's copy carries only in-frame clones and drops some. The sample records about 36,000 clones, 80% to 85% being singletons. Source: cultured CD4+ T cells from PBMCs, taken from a patient who received antiretroviral therapy. The source is an adult with HIV. The donor label of this sample is uncertain.

This sequence joins TRBV5-8 and TRBJ2-7; D gene unclear. Trimming shortened V by 2 bases and J by 3 bases, and 9 bases separated the two germline ends. This CDR3 has 13 residues. The germline CDR1 and CDR2 sequences are SGHTS and YDEGEE. The CDR3 loop is CASSLGQNYEQYV. CDR3 sequence (DNA): TGTGCCAGCAGCTTAGGTCAGAACTACGAGCAGTACGTC.

The chain links TRBV7-2 to TRBJ1-5; D not certain. The CDR3 totals 16 residues. In germline, CDR1 is SGHTA, CDR2 FQGNSA. The V and J ends lost 1 base and 3 bases respectively, with 13 bases between them. The CDR3 is CASSLGPLGFNQPQHF. The CDR3 coding sequence is TGTGCCAGCAGCTTAGGACCTTTGGGGTTCAATCAGCCCCAGCATTTT.

This clone was detected only a few times. The chain employs TRBV6-5 and TRBJ2-1; TRBD2 might be the D (5 bases). CDR1 is MNHEY, CDR2 SVGAGI, per germline. This CDR3 contains 15 residues. V gave up 5 bases and J gave up 7 bases, with 18 bases separating them. CDR3 DNA: TGTGCCAGCAGTAACCCATGGGAGTCCGGGAATGAGCAGTTCTTC. It codes for CASSNPWESGNEQFF.

The rearrangement uses TRBV19 and TRBJ1-5; TRBD1 is a possible D gene (6 bases). The germline V gene has CDR1 LNHDA and CDR2 SQIVND (reference sequence). There are 15 residues in the CDR3. Trimming took 6 bases from V and 4 from J, leaving 16 bases between them. The CDR3 sequence is CASRGGSFINQPQHF. CDR3 DNA: TGTGCCAGTAGAGGGGGGTCCTTCATTAATCAGCCCCAGCATTTT.

V is TRBV2 and J is TRBJ1-6; no clear D. Between the trimmed V and J ends, which lost 6 bases and 7 bases, there was a span of 13 bases. Germline V gene sequence: CDR1 SNHLY, CDR2 FYNNEI. This CDR3 comprises 14 residues. CDR3 protein: CASSRVTGNSPLHF. DNA for the CDR3: TGTGCCAGCAGCCGTGTGACGGGAAATTCACCCCTCCACTTT.

The chain is built from TRBV11-3 and TRBJ2-1; 9 nucleotides match TRBD2. This CDR3 comprises 14 residues. The germline V gene has CDR1 SGHNT and CDR2 YENEEA. The J segment lost 8 bases and the V segment lost 7 bases, leaving 9 bases of the junction unmatched. CDR3 residues: CASKAASGADEQFF. CDR3 in DNA: TGTGCCAGCAAGGCTGCTAGCGGGGCGGATGAGCAGTTCTTC.

Worth noting for this clone: Other DNA sequences in the sample encode the same CDR3. The chain links TRBV2 to TRBJ2-3, with D maybe TRBD2 (5 bases). The CDR3 runs to 12 residues. Germline V CDR1 and CDR2: SNHLY, FYNNEI. V gave up 7 bases and J gave up 3 bases, with 8 bases separating them. CDR3 in DNA: TGTGCCAGCAACACTAGAACAGATACGCAGTATTTT. Its protein is CASNTRTDTQYF.

The rearrangement uses TRBV10-3 and TRBJ2-1; 13 bases align to TRBD2. This CDR3 is 18 amino acids long. Trimming removed 5 bases from V and 6 bases from J; junction bases left unmatched: 13. Germline lookup yields CDR1 ENHRY and CDR2 SYGVKD. CDR3 sequence reads: CAISTTSGGAIEVNEQFF. Here the CDR3 DNA reads TGTGCCATCAGTACCACTAGCGGGGGGGCAATAGAAGTCAATGAGCAGTTCTTC.

The table lists this clone with a few counts. The chain has TRBV9 and TRBJ2-3, with TRBD2 as a possible D gene (5 bases). The CDR3 is 15 amino acids. The germline V gene encodes CDR1 SGDLS and CDR2 YYNGEE. The ends were cut back, 4 bases at V and 0 bases at J, with 12 bases in the middle. The CDR3 region is CASSPRGTSTDTQYF. The CDR3, as DNA: TGTGCCAGCAGCCCCCGGGGTACTAGCACAGATACGCAGTATTTT.

The chain links TRBV7-8 to TRBJ2-4; D remains unclear. V was trimmed by 4 bases and J by 6 bases, leaving 16 bases between them. CDR1 is SGHVS and CDR2 is FQNEAQ in the germline V gene. The CDR3 runs to 15 residues. CDR3 DNA: TGTGCCAGCAGCTCTGGGTTGGTAAACTCAAACATTCAGTACTTC. It encodes CASSSGLVNSNIQYF.

Only a few counts were recorded for this clone. The rearrangement links TRBV7-3 to TRBJ2-3; D gene ambiguous. The CDR3 has 13 residues. The germline gives CDR1 SGHTA, CDR2 FQGTGA. Trimming shortened V by 2 bases and J by 1 base, and 4 bases separated the two germline ends. In nucleotides, the CDR3 is TGTGCCAGCAGCTTAGACGGCACAGATACGCAGTATTTT. Translation: CASSLDGTDTQYF.

The V gene is TRBV19, the J gene TRBJ1-6; D gene unclear. Germline V gives CDR1 LNHDA, CDR2 SQIVND (reference sequence). The germline V and J ends were trimmed by 5 bases and 3 bases, with 14 bases remaining between them. The CDR3 runs to 16 residues. In DNA, the CDR3 is TGTGCCAGTAGTGCTGACCCCGACGGCTATAATTCACCCCTCCACTTT. Protein: CASSADPDGYNSPLHF.

The rearrangement joins TRBV21-1 to TRBJ1-2; the D segment call TRBD1 is taken from the table without a DNA check. TRBV21-1 is a pseudogene. The CDR3 has 10 residues. CDR3 coding DNA: TGTGCCAGCAGACAGGACAGCTACACCTTC. Protein sequence: CASRQDSYTF.

V usage is TRBV27 and J usage is TRBJ2-5; D possibly corresponds to TRBD2 (5 bases). The CDR3 contains 15 residues. Germline CDR1 and CDR2: MNHEY and SMNVEV (reference sequence). Trimming shortened V by 0 bases and J by 5 bases, and 13 bases separated the two germline ends. The CDR3 loop is CASSLSGRGVETQYF. In DNA form, the CDR3 reads TGTGCCAGCAGTTTATCAGGGAGAGGCGTGGAGACCCAGTACTTC.

This chain connects TRBV6-2 or TRBV6-3 to TRBJ2-1; maybe TRBD1 (6 bases). The V end was cut by 2 bases, the J end by 4 bases, with 12 bases between. The CDR3 spans 15 residues. Looked up from germline, CDR1 is MNHEY and CDR2 is SVGEGT. The CDR3 DNA reads as TGTGCCAGCAGTTACACGACAGGACGGTACAATGAGCAGTTCTTC. Translated: CASSYTTGRYNEQFF.

The rearrangement uses TRBV6-4 and TRBJ2-3; D gene ambiguous. CDR1 is MRHNA and CDR2 is SNTAGT in the germline V gene. The CDR3 is made up of 14 amino acids. The V gene lost 7 bases and the J gene lost 2 bases, with 13 bases spanning the gap. For the CDR3, the DNA is TGTGCCAGCACCCCGGTGCTAATCACAGATACGCAGTATTTT. It codes for CASTPVLITDTQYF.

The gene calls are TRBV11-1 and TRBJ2-1; D unclear. The germline CDR1 and CDR2 sequences are SGHAT and FQDESV (reference sequence). V was clipped by 6 bases and J by 5 bases, with 17 bases between them. CDR3 length: 15 residues. DNA for the CDR3: TGTGCCAGCAGTACCTCCGTCGGCGCCCACAATGAGCAGTTCTTC. Its protein is CASSTSVGAHNEQFF.

This chain uses TRBV6-2 or TRBV6-3 with TRBJ1-1, with 8 nucleotides matching TRBD1. The CDR3 length is 13 residues. Trimming cost V 5 bases and J 6 bases; bases outside gene matches: 5. Germline loops: CDR1 MNHEY, CDR2 SVGEGT. The CDR3 coding sequence is TGTGCCAGCAGTGGACAGGGTAGAGCTGAAGCTTTCTTT. Translation gives CASSGQGRAEAFF.

This chain uses TRBV20-1 with TRBJ1-2, with 8 bases fitting TRBD1. Trimming removed 6 bases from V and 5 bases from J; junction bases left unmatched: 2. Germline CDR1 reads DFQATT; CDR2 reads SNEGSKA (reference sequence). This CDR3 region has 11 residues. CDR3 loop: CSARQGYGYTF. Here the CDR3 DNA reads TGCAGTGCAAGACAGGGGTATGGCTACACCTTC.

J is TRBJ1-4 and V is TRBV2; D may be TRBD1 (5 bases). V gave up 7 bases and J gave up 1 base, with 10 bases separating them. The CDR3 covers 14 residues. Germline assignment: CDR1 SNHLY and CDR2 FYNNEI. The CDR3 bases are TGTGCCAGCAACCTCCAGGGAACTAATGAAAAACTGTTTTTT. Its translation: CASNLQGTNEKLFF. Drawing the rest from reference TRBV2 and TRBJ1-4, the complete variable domain is EPEVTQTPSHQVTQMGQEVILRCVPISNHLYFYWYRQILGQKVEFLVSFYNNEISEKSEIFDDQFSVERPDGSNFTLKIRSTKLEDSAMYFCASNLQGTNEKLFFGSGTQLSVL.

This clone is deemed medium-sized (0.01 to 0.1%). The chain uses TRBV10-2 and TRBJ1-1; no reliable D call. The CDR3 contains 16 residues. V lost 7 bases, J lost 3 bases, and 21 bases lay in between. Germline CDR1 and CDR2: WSHSY and SAAADI. This CDR3 is CASTGENTRSDTEAFF. In nucleotides, the CDR3 is TGCGCCAGCACCGGAGAGAACACCAGAAGCGACACTGAAGCTTTCTTT.

J is TRBJ1-4 and V is TRBV2; TRBD1 is a possible D gene (6 bases). The V gene's germline CDR1 is SNHLY and CDR2 FYNNEI. Trimming stripped 7 bases from V and 8 bases from J, with 14 bases between. This CDR3 region has 13 residues. CDR3 sequence reads: CASMGGRGEKLFF. The CDR3 nucleotides are TGTGCCAGCATGGGGGGGCGCGGGGAAAAACTGTTTTTT.

In this sample, this clone turned up once. The CDR3 DNA follows: TGTGCCACCAGGTCACAGTCCCCGGGAACCGGGGAGCTGTTTTTT. This translates into CATRSQSPGTGELFF. The chain couples TRBV24-1 to TRBJ2-2; tentative D call: TRBD2 (5 bases). The CDR3 has 15 amino acids. Germline CDR1 KGHDR, CDR2 SFDVKD. With 7 bases removed from V and 5 bases from J, the gap between germline ends came to 16 bases.

This rearrangement joins TRBV6-5 to TRBJ1-2, with D hard to call. Per germline, CDR1 MNHEY and CDR2 SVGAGI. The CDR3 sequence is 11 residues long. Trimming stripped 6 bases from V and 13 bases from J, with 15 bases between. CDR3 loop: CASRRTEIFTF. CDR3 bases: TGTGCCAGCAGAAGGACTGAGATTTTCACCTTC.

The chain joins TRBV7-6 to TRBJ2-2; D could derive from TRBD1 or TRBD2 (6 bases each). Germline loops: CDR1 SGHVS, CDR2 FNYEAQ. The CDR3 loop spans 17 amino acids. Between the trimmed V and J ends, which lost 1 base and 1 base, there was a span of 13 bases. The CDR3 nucleotides read TGTGCCAGCAGCTTAGTTTCGAGGGGGGAGAACACCGGGGAGCTGTTTTTT. This translates into CASSLVSRGENTGELFF.

The V call is TRBV2, the J call TRBJ1-2, with D perhaps TRBD1 (6 bases). Germline values: CDR1 SNHLY, CDR2 FYNNEI. CDR3 length equals 14 residues. V gave up 9 bases and J gave up 2 bases, with 16 bases separating them. The CDR3 bases are TGTGCCAGTACACCTTGGACAGACAACTATGGCTACACCTTC. This gives the protein CASTPWTDNYGYTF. Supplemented by reference TRBV2 and TRBJ1-2, the full variable domain reads EPEVTQTPSHQVTQMGQEVILRCVPISNHLYFYWYRQILGQKVEFLVSFYNNEISEKSEIFDDQFSVERPDGSNFTLKIRSTKLEDSAMYFCASTPWTDNYGYTFGSGTRLTVV.

This rearrangement joins TRBV5-6 to TRBJ1-3; no definite D call. Trimming removed 2 bases from V and 0 bases from J, with 18 bases in between. CDR1 and CDR2 from the germline V gene are SGHDT and YYEEEE. The CDR3 sequence is 18 residues long. The CDR3 here is CASSLNAGWVGSGNTIYF. The CDR3 nucleotides read TGTGCCAGCAGCTTAAACGCCGGCTGGGTGGGCTCTGGAAACACCATATATTTT.

This chain links TRBV5-8 with TRBJ1-1, with D unclear. The CDR3 length is 14 residues. V lost 3 bases, J lost 0 bases, and 9 bases lay in between. Germline-derived CDR1 and CDR2 are SGHTS and YDEGEE. CDR3 nucleotides: TGTGCCAGCAGCTACAGTGACCTGAACACTGAAGCTTTCTTT. The encoded protein is CASSYSDLNTEAFF.

V gene TRBV19 combines with J gene TRBJ1-2; D may be TRBD1 (6 bases). The CDR3 runs 16 residues. V was trimmed by 5 bases and J by 2 bases, leaving 18 bases between them. Germline V gene lookup returns CDR1 LNHDA and CDR2 SQIVND (reference sequence). Here the CDR3 DNA reads TGTGCCAGTAGTCCACGCATTACACAGGGAAACTATGGCTACACCTTC. Translated, it gives CASSPRITQGNYGYTF.